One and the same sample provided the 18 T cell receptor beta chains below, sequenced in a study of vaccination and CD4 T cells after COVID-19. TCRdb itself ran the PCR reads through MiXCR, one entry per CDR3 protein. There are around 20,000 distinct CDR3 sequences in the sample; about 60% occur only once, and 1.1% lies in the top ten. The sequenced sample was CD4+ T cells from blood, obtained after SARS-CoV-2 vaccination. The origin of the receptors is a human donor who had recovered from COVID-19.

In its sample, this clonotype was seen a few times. CDR3 amino acids: CASEPRHTLGTQYF. CDR3 DNA sequence: TGTGCCAGCGAGCCCCGGCACACCCTGGGGACCCAGTACTTC. The V and J genes are TRBV2 and TRBJ2-5; no clear D gene. V was shortened by 8 bases and J by 7 bases, with 20 bases between the two germline ends. Germline values: CDR1 SNHLY, CDR2 FYNNEI. The CDR3 extends over 14 amino acids.

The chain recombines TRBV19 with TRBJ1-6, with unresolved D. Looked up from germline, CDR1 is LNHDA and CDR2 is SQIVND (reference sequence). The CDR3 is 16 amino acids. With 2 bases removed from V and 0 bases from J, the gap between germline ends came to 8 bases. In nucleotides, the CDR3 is TGTGCCAGTAGTATATGGTGGAGCTCCTATAATTCACCCCTCCACTTT. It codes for CASSIWWSSYNSPLHF.

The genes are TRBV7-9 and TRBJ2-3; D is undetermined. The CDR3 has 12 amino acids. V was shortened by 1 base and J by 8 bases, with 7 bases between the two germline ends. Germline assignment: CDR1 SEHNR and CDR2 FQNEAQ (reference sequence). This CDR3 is CASSLVDSTQYF. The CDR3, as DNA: TGTGCCAGCAGCTTAGTAGACTCTACGCAGTATTTT. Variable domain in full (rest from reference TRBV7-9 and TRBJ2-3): DTGVSQNPRHKITKRGQNVTFRCDPISEHNRLYWYRQTLGQGPEFLTYFQNEAQLEKSRLLSDRFSAERPKGSFSTLEIQRTEQGDSAMYLCASSLVDSTQYFGPGTRLTVL.

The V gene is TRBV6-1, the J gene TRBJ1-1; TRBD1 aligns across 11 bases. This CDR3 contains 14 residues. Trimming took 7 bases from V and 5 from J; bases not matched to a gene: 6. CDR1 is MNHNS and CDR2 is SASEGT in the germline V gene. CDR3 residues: CASTRTGGLTEAFF. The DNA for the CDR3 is TGTGCCAGCACCCGGACAGGGGGCCTGACTGAAGCTTTCTTT.

CDR3 in amino acids: CASLSGMDTQYF. The CDR3 DNA reads as TGTGCCAGCCTCAGCGGGATGGATACGCAGTATTTT. This sequence joins TRBV2 and TRBJ2-3; 7 bases align to TRBD2. Trimming cost V 8 bases and J 6 bases; bases outside gene matches: 5. Germline CDR1 is SNHLY and CDR2 is FYNNEI. The CDR3 is made up of 12 amino acids.

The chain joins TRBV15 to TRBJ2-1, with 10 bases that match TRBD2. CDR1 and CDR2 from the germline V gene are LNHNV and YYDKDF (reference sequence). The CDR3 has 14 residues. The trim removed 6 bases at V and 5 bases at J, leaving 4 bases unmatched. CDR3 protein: CATRGLAYDNEQFF. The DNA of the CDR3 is TGTGCCACCAGGGGACTAGCGTACGACAATGAGCAGTTCTTC.

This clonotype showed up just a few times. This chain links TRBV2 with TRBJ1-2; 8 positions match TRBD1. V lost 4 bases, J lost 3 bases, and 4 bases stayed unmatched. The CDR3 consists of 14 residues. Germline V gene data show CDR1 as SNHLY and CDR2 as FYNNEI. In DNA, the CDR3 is TGTGCCAGCAGTGTACAGGGGGAAGACTATGGCTACACCTTC. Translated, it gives CASSVQGEDYGYTF. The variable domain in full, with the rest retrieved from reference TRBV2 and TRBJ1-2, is EPEVTQTPSHQVTQMGQEVILRCVPISNHLYFYWYRQILGQKVEFLVSFYNNEISEKSEIFDDQFSVERPDGSNFTLKIRSTKLEDSAMYFCASSVQGEDYGYTFGSGTRLTVV.

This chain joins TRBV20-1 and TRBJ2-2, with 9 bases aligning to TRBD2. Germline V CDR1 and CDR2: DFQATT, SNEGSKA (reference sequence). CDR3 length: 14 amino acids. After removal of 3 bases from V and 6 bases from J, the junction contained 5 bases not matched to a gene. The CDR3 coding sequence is TGCAGTGCTAGGTGGCGGGAGGGGGCCGGGGAGCTGTTTTTT. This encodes CSARWREGAGELFF.

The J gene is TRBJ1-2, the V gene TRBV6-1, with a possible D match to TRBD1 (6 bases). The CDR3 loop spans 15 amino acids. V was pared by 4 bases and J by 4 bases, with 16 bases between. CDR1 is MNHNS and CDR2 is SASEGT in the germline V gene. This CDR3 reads CASSGGQGRVYGYTF. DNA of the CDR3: TGTGCCAGCAGTGGGGGTCAGGGGCGAGTCTATGGCTACACCTTC.

CDR3 amino acids: CATSRTAGSGANVLTF. In nucleotides, the CDR3 is TGTGCCACCAGCAGGACGGCCGGTAGTGGGGCCAACGTCCTGACTTTC. V and J are TRBV15 and TRBJ2-6; D is unclear. V was pared by 3 bases and J by 3 bases, with 12 bases between. The CDR3 is 16 residues long. Germline V gene lookup returns CDR1 LNHNV and CDR2 YYDKDF (reference sequence). Drawing the rest from reference TRBV15 and TRBJ2-6, the complete variable domain is DAMVIQNPRYQVTQFGKPVTLSCSQTLNHNVMYWYQQKSSQAPKLLFHYYDKDFNNEADTPDNFQSRRPNTSFCFLDIRSPGLGDTAMYLCATSRTAGSGANVLTFGAGSRLTVL.

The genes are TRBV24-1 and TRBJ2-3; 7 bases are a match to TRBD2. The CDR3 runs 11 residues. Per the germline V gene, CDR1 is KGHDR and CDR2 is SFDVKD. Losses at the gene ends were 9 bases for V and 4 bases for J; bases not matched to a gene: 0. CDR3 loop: CATAGADTQYF. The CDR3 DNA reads TGTGCCACCGCGGGGGCAGATACGCAGTATTTT.

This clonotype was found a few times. CDR3 bases: TGCAGTGCTAATACCGGGAGGGCCCCGGATACGCAGTATTTT. Translating gives CSANTGRAPDTQYF. The chain carries TRBV20-1 and TRBJ2-3; 8 bases map to TRBD2. V trimming: 4 bases; J trimming: 6 bases; junction bases outside the gene matches: 9. This CDR3 has 14 residues. Germline V gives CDR1 DFQATT, CDR2 SNEGSKA (reference sequence).

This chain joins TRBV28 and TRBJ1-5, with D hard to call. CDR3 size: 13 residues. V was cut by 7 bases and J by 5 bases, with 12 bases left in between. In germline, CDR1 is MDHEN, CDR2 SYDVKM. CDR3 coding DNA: TGTGCCAGCAACCCCAGCGGGGATCAGCCCCAGCATTTT. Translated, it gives CASNPSGDQPQHF.

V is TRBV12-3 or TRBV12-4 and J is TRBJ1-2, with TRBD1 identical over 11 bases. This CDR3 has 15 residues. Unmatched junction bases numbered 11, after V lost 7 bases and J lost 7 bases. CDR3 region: CASNESGTGGSGYTF. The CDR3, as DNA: TGTGCCAGCAACGAAAGCGGGACAGGGGGTAGTGGCTACACCTTC.

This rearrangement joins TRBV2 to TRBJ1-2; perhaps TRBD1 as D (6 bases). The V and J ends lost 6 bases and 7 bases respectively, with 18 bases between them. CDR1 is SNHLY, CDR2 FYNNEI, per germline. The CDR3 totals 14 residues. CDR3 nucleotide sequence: TGTGCCAGCAGCGCCGACAGGTTCAACGTTGGCTACACCTTC. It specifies CASSADRFNVGYTF.

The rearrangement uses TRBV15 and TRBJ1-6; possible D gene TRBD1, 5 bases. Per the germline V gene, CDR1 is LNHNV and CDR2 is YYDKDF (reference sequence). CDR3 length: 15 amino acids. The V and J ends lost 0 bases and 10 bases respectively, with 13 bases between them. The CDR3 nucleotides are TGTGCCACCAGCAGAGATCCTGGGGCCAACTCACCCCTCCACTTT. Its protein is CATSRDPGANSPLHF. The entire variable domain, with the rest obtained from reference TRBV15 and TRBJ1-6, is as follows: DAMVIQNPRYQVTQFGKPVTLSCSQTLNHNVMYWYQQKSSQAPKLLFHYYDKDFNNEADTPDNFQSRRPNTSFCFLDIRSPGLGDTAMYLCATSRDPGANSPLHFGNGTRLTVT.

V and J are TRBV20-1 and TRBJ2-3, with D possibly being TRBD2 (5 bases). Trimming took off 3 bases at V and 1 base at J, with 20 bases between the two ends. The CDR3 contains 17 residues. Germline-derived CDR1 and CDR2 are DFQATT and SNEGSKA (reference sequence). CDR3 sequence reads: CSASHQSGNIRTDTQYF. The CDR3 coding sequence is TGCAGTGCTAGTCACCAATCCGGGAACATTCGCACAGATACGCAGTATTTT.

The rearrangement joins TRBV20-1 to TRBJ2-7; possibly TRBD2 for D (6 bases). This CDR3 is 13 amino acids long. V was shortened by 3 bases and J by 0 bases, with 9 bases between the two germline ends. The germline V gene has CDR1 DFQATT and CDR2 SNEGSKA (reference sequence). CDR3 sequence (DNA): TGCAGTGCTAGTCCTAGCGTCTCCTACGAGCAGTACTTC. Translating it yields CSASPSVSYEQYF.